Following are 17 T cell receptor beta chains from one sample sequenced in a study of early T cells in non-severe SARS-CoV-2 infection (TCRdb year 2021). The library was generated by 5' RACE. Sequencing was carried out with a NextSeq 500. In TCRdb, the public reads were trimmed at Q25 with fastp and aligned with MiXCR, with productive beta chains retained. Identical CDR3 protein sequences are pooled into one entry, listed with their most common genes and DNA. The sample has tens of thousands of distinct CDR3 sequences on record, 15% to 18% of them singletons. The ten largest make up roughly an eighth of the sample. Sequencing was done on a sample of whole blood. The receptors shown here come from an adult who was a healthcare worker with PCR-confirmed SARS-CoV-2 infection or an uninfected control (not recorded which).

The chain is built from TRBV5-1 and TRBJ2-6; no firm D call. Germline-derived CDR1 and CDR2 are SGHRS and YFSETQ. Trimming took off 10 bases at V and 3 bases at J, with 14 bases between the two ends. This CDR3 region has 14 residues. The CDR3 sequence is CASRTGLGANVLTF. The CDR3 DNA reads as TGCGCCTCACGCACCGGGCTTGGGGCCAACGTCCTGACTTTC.

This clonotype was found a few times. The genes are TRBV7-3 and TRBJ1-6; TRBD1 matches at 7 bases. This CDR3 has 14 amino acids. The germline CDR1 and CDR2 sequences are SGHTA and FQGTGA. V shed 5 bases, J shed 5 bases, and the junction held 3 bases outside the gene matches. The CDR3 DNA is TGTGCCAGCAGCGCCGGGACAGATAATTCACCCCTCCACTTT. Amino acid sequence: CASSAGTDNSPLHF.

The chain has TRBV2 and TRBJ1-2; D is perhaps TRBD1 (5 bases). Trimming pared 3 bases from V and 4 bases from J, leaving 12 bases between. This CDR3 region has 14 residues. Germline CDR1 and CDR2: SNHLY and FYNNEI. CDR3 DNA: TGTGCCAGCAGTGATCCTGGGGCCCTCTATGGCTACACCTTC. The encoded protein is CASSDPGALYGYTF.

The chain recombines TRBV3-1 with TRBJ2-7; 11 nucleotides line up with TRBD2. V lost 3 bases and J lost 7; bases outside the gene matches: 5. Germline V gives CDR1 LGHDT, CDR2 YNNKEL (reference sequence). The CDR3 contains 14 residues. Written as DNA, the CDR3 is TGTGCCAGCAGCCAGATGGCTAGCGGGAGGGAGCAGTACTTC. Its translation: CASSQMASGREQYF.

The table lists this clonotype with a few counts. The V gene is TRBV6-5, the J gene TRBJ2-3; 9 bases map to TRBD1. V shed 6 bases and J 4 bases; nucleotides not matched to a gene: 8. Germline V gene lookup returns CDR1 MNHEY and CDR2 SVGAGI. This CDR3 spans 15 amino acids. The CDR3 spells CASREQGAQSDTQYF. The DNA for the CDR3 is TGTGCCAGCAGGGAACAGGGGGCGCAATCAGATACGCAGTATTTT.

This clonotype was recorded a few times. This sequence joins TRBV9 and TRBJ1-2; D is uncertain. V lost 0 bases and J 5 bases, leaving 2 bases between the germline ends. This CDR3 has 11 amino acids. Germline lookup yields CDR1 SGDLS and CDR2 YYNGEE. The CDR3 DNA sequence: TGTGCCAGCAGCGTAGTGTATGGCTACACCTTC. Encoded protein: CASSVVYGYTF.

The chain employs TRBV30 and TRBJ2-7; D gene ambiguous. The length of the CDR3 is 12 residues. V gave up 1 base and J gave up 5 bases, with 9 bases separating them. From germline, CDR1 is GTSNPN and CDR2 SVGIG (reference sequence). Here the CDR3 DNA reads TGTGCCTGGAGTGCAGCTACCGACGAGCAGTACTTC. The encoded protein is CAWSAATDEQYF.

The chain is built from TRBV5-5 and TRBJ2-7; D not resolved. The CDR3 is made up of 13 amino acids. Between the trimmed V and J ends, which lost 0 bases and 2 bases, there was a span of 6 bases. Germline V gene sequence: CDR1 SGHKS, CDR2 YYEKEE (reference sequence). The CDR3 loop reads CASSLGVAYEQYF. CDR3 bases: TGTGCCAGCAGCTTGGGGGTAGCCTACGAGCAGTACTTC.

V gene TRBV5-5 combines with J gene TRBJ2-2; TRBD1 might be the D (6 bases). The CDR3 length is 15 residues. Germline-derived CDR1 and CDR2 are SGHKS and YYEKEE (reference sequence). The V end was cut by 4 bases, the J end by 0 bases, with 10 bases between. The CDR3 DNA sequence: TGTGCCAGCAGCCATTGGACAGCGAACACCGGGGAGCTGTTTTTT. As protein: CASSHWTANTGELFF.

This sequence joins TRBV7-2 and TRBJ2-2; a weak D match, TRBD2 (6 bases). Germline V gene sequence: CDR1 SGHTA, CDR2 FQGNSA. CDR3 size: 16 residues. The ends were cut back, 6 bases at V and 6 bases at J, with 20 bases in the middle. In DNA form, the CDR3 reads TGTGCCAGCAGTTCGCCTTCGGGACTCTTTTCCGGGGAGCTGTTTTTT. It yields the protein CASSSPSGLFSGELFF. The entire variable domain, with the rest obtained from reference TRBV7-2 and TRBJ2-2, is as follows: GAGVSQSPSNKVTEKGKDVELRCDPISGHTALYWYRQSLGQGLEFLIYFQGNSAPDKSGLPSDRFSAERTGGSVSTLTIQRTQQEDSAVYLCASSSPSGLFSGELFFGEGSRLTVL.

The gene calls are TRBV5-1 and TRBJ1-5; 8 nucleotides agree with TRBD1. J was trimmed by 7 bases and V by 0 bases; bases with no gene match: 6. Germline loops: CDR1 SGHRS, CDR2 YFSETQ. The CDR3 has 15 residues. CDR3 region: CASSLATGAGQPQHF. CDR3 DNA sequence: TGCGCCAGCAGCTTGGCGACAGGGGCAGGCCAGCCCCAGCATTTT.

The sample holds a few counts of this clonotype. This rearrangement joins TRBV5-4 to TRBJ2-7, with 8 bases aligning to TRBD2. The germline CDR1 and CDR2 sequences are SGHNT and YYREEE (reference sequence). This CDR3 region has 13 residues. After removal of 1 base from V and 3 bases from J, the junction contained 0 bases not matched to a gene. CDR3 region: CASSLTSGYEQYF. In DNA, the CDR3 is TGTGCCAGCAGCTTGACTAGCGGCTACGAGCAGTACTTC.

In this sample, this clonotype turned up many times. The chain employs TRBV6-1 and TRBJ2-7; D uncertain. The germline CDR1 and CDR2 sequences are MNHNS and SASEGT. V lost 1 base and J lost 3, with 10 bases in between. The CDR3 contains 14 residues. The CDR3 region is CASSEVQDGYEQYF. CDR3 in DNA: TGTGCCAGCAGTGAAGTGCAGGACGGCTACGAGCAGTACTTC.

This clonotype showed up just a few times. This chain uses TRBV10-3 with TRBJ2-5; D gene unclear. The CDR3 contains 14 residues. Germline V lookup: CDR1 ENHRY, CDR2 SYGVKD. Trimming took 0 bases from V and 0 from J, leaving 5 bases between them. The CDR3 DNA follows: TGTGCCATCAGTGAGTCTGGGGACCAAGAGACCCAGTACTTC. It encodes CAISESGDQETQYF.

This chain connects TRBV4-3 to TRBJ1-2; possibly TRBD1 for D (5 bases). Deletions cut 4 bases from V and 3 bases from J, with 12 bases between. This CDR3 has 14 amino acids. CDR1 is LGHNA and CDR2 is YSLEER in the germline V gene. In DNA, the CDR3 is TGCGCCAGCAGCCTAAATGGGGGATACTATGGCTACACCTTC. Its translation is CASSLNGGYYGYTF.

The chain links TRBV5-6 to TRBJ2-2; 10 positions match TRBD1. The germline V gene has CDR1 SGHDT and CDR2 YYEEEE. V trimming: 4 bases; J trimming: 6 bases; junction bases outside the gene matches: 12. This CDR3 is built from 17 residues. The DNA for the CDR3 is TGTGCCAGCAGCCCCCGAGACAGGGGGCTCATTGCCGGGGAGCTGTTTTTT. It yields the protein CASSPRDRGLIAGELFF. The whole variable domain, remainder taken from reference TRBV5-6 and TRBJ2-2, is DAGVTQSPTHLIKTRGQQVTLRCSPKSGHDTVSWYQQALGQGPQFIFQYYEEEERQRGNFPDRFSGHQFPNYSSELNVNALLLGDSALYLCASSPRDRGLIAGELFFGEGSRLTVL.

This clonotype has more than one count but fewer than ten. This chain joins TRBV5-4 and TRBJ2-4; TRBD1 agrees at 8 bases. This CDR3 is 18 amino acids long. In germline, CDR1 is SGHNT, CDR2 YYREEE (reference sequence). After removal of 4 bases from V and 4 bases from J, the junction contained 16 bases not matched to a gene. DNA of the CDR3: TGTGCCAGCAGCACGGGACAGGTATCCGGACGGGGGAAAAACATTCAGTACTTC. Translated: CASSTGQVSGRGKNIQYF. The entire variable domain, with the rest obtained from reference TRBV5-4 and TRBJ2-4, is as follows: ETGVTQSPTHLIKTRGQQVTLRCSSQSGHNTVSWYQQALGQGPQFIFQYYREEENGRGNFPPRFSGLQFPNYSSELNVNALELDDSALYLCASSTGQVSGRGKNIQYFGAGTRLSVL.